A single sample is the source of the 32 T cell receptor beta chains below, sequenced in a study of blood T cell repertoires in COVID-19. This table comes from immunoSEQ multiplex PCR, and its TCRdb copy is limited to in-frame clones, with some not included. The repertoire has about 480,000 clones, roughly 90% of them found once; the top ten carry less than 2%. Sequencing used PBMCs or T cells enriched from blood (not recorded which). The receptors originated from a woman in her 40s who had recovered from COVID-19.

This clone has a handful of counts. This chain joins TRBV6-5 and TRBJ1-3; 11 positions agree with TRBD1. Unmatched junction bases numbered 6, after V lost 0 bases and J lost 8 bases. The CDR3 contains 16 residues. CDR1 and CDR2 from the germline V gene are MNHEY and SVGAGI. The CDR3 region has the DNA TGTGCCAGCAGTTACTCGTTTGGGACAGGGGGTCACACCATATATTTT. Amino acid sequence: CASSYSFGTGGHTIYF.

The chain links TRBV7-9 to TRBJ1-1, with TRBD1 matching 9 bases. Germline V gives CDR1 SEHNR, CDR2 FQNEAQ (reference sequence). This CDR3 has 14 amino acids. V lost 2 bases and J lost 5; bases outside the gene matches: 3. CDR3 bases: TGTGCCAGCAGCTTAAGGACAGGGGATACTGAAGCTTTCTTT. Its translation is CASSLRTGDTEAFF.

V and J are TRBV18 and TRBJ1-5; D not resolved. CDR3 size: 15 residues. Trimming took off 2 bases at V and 1 base at J, with 9 bases between the two ends. The germline gives CDR1 KGHSH, CDR2 LQKENI. CDR3 sequence reads: CASSPGQASNQPQHF. DNA of the CDR3: TGTGCCAGCTCACCAGGGCAGGCCAGCAATCAGCCCCAGCATTTT.

This sequence joins TRBV14 and TRBJ2-7, with TRBD1 as a possible D gene (5 bases). CDR3 length: 16 amino acids. The germline V gene encodes CDR1 SGHDN and CDR2 FVKESK. The V and J ends lost 5 bases and 3 bases respectively, with 20 bases between them. Written as DNA, the CDR3 is TGTGCCAGCAGCTCCCCAGGGCAAGTGCGCGTCTACGAGCAGTACTTC. This translates into CASSSPGQVRVYEQYF.

This chain connects TRBV7-9 to TRBJ1-1; TRBD1 agrees at 7 bases. The CDR3 contains 14 residues. With 8 bases clipped from V and 4 bases from J, the junction kept 10 bases outside the gene matches. Germline lookup yields CDR1 SEHNR and CDR2 FQNEAQ (reference sequence). The CDR3 spells CASQRDSFITEAFF. The CDR3 bases are TGTGCCAGCCAACGGGACAGTTTTATCACTGAAGCTTTCTTT.

The chain links TRBV24-1 to TRBJ1-6; D call uncertain. The CDR3 runs to 13 residues. CDR1 is KGHDR and CDR2 is SFDVKD in the germline V gene. The germline V and J ends were trimmed by 4 bases and 10 bases, with 10 bases remaining between them. CDR3 nucleotides: TGTGCCACCAGTGAGGCCAGTTCCTCACCCCTCCACTTT. Translating gives CATSEASSSPLHF.

The table lists this clone with a count of one. The CDR3 nucleotides are TGTGCCAGTAGATTCGGGGGGCCGGCTAATGAAAAACTGTTTTTT. The encoded protein is CASRFGGPANEKLFF. This chain joins TRBV19 and TRBJ1-4, with a possible D match to TRBD1 (6 bases). Germline CDR1 and CDR2: LNHDA and SQIVND (reference sequence). The CDR3 consists of 15 residues. The germline V and J ends were trimmed by 6 bases and 3 bases, with 14 bases remaining between them.

The chain links TRBV11-3 to TRBJ2-3, with 9 bases identical to TRBD2. The germline V gene has CDR1 SGHNT and CDR2 YENEEA. The CDR3 runs 14 residues. After removal of 9 bases from V and 3 bases from J, the junction contained 7 bases not matched to a gene. In DNA, the CDR3 is TGTGCCAGTACCCGCACTAGCGGGACAGATACGCAGTATTTT. Amino acids: CASTRTSGTDTQYF.

The genes are TRBV3-1 (or the pseudogene TRBV3-2) and TRBJ2-2; the match to TRBD2 covers 10 bases. The V segment lost 2 bases and the J segment 3 bases; nucleotides outside the gene matches: 3. The germline gives CDR1 LGHDT, CDR2 YNNKEL (reference sequence). CDR3 size: 16 residues. CDR3 in amino acids: CASSQIAGGHTGELFF. CDR3 DNA: TGTGCCAGCAGCCAAATAGCGGGAGGCCACACCGGGGAGCTGTTTTTT.

The genes are TRBV3-1 (or the pseudogene TRBV3-2) and TRBJ2-3; 16 nucleotides match TRBD2. This CDR3 is 20 amino acids long. Trimming took 0 bases from V and 4 from J; bases not matched to a gene: 10. Germline V lookup: CDR1 LGHDT, CDR2 YNNKEL (reference sequence). The CDR3 spells CASSQEGGWGTSGRADTQYF. The CDR3 coding sequence is TGTGCCAGCAGCCAAGAAGGAGGCTGGGGGACTAGCGGGAGGGCAGATACGCAGTATTTT.

V gene TRBV18 combines with J gene TRBJ2-2; maybe TRBD2 (5 bases). The CDR3 is 15 residues long. Germline V gene sequence: CDR1 KGHSH, CDR2 LQKENI. V was shortened by 0 bases and J by 6 bases, with 11 bases between the two germline ends. The CDR3 sequence: CASSPPSVASGELFF. In DNA, the CDR3 is TGTGCCAGCTCACCACCGTCAGTAGCGTCCGGGGAGCTGTTTTTT.

V and J are TRBV15 and TRBJ1-1; D is unresolved. This CDR3 spans 15 amino acids. The germline V and J ends were trimmed by 0 bases and 0 bases, with 8 bases remaining between them. Germline V CDR1 and CDR2: LNHNV, YYDKDF (reference sequence). CDR3 DNA: TGTGCCACCAGCAGAGACCGGCTAGTGAACACTGAAGCTTTCTTT. It yields the protein CATSRDRLVNTEAFF.

V gene TRBV18 combines with J gene TRBJ1-4; D perhaps matches TRBD1 (6 bases). The CDR3 length is 15 residues. In germline, CDR1 is KGHSH, CDR2 LQKENI. Trimming took off 2 bases at V and 3 bases at J, with 10 bases between the two ends. The CDR3 nucleotides are TGTGCCAGCTCACCAGGGGGCAGCCCTAATGAAAAACTGTTTTTT. This codes for CASSPGGSPNEKLFF.

CDR3 bases: TGTGCCAGCAGCCAACAACGGGGCGGGAGGGCCTACGAGCAGTACTTC. Encoded protein: CASSQQRGGRAYEQYF. The chain uses TRBV4-2 and TRBJ2-7; 9 bases fit TRBD2. Trimming removed 2 bases from V and 2 bases from J; junction bases left unmatched: 7. The CDR3 spans 16 residues. The germline V gene has CDR1 LGHNA and CDR2 YNFKEQ.

This sequence joins TRBV27 and TRBJ2-1; 8 bases align to TRBD2. V lost 1 base and J lost 3; bases outside the gene matches: 2. The CDR3 is made up of 15 amino acids. CDR1 MNHEY and CDR2 SMNVEV come from the germline V gene (reference sequence). The CDR3 sequence is CASSLFLAGYNEQFF. The CDR3 nucleotides read TGTGCCAGCAGTTTATTCCTAGCGGGCTACAATGAGCAGTTCTTC.

The chain couples TRBV11-3 to TRBJ2-7; perhaps TRBD2 as D (6 bases). Germline CDR1 reads SGHNT; CDR2 reads YENEEA. V was shortened by 4 bases and J by 1 base, with 17 bases between the two germline ends. The CDR3 consists of 16 residues. In DNA form, the CDR3 reads TGTGCCAGCAGCTCGCCGACGGGAGCCGTATCCTACGAGCAGTACTTC. This codes for CASSSPTGAVSYEQYF.

This sequence joins TRBV18 and TRBJ2-5; D is uncertain. V lost 3 bases and J lost 2, with 4 bases in between. The CDR3 has 12 residues. Germline assignment: CDR1 KGHSH and CDR2 LQKENI. This CDR3 reads CASSPEQETQYF. CDR3 coding DNA: TGTGCCAGCTCACCGGAGCAAGAGACCCAGTACTTC. The full variable domain, completed using reference TRBV18 and TRBJ2-5, is NAGVMQNPRHLVRRRGQEARLRCSPMKGHSHVYWYRQLPEEGLKFMVYLQKENIIDESGMPKERFSAEFPKEGPSILRIQQVVRGDSAAYFCASSPEQETQYFGPGTRLLVL.

This chain connects TRBV6-5 to TRBJ2-1; maybe TRBD2 (5 bases). This CDR3 region has 13 residues. The germline gives CDR1 MNHEY, CDR2 SVGAGI. V gave up 7 bases and J gave up 6 bases, with 13 bases separating them. Here the CDR3 reads CASKAWERNEQFF. The CDR3 DNA reads as TGTGCCAGCAAAGCGTGGGAGCGCAATGAGCAGTTCTTC.

The chain uses TRBV14 and TRBJ2-3; D is perhaps TRBD1 (5 bases). The CDR3 has 13 amino acids. Germline V gene sequence: CDR1 SGHDN, CDR2 FVKESK. Trimming took 1 base from V and 4 from J, leaving 6 bases between them. CDR3 bases: TGTGCCAGCAGCCAAGTAGGGGCAGATACGCAGTATTTT. This gives the protein CASSQVGADTQYF.

V gene TRBV3-1 (or the pseudogene TRBV3-2) combines with J gene TRBJ2-3, with 8 bases aligning to TRBD2. Germline values: CDR1 LGHDT, CDR2 YNNKEL (reference sequence). Trimming took 4 bases from V and 4 from J; bases not matched to a gene: 13. The CDR3 extends over 17 amino acids. In nucleotides, the CDR3 is TGTGCCAGCAGCCCCTACCTAGCGGCGGGAGGCGCAGATACGCAGTATTTT. Amino acid sequence: CASSPYLAAGGADTQYF.

The CDR3 loop is CASADTEAFF. The CDR3 DNA is TGTGCCAGCGCGGACACTGAAGCTTTCTTT. This chain connects TRBV21-1 to TRBJ1-1. TRBV21-1 is a listed pseudogene. CDR3 length equals 10 residues.

V is TRBV7-8 and J is TRBJ1-1, with D unclear. The CDR3 has 15 amino acids. The germline gives CDR1 SGHVS, CDR2 FQNEAQ. V lost 5 bases to trimming and J lost 2 bases, with 15 bases between them. CDR3 DNA sequence: TGTGCCAGCAGCCTTATCGAGGGCCCAAACACTGAAGCTTTCTTT. Translating gives CASSLIEGPNTEAFF.

The chain has TRBV9 and TRBJ1-1, with unresolved D. Germline values: CDR1 SGDLS, CDR2 YYNGEE. The V end lost 0 bases, the J end lost 1 base, and 4 bases lay between the germline ends. The CDR3 runs to 13 residues. The CDR3 DNA reads TGTGCCAGCAGCGTAGCAGAGAACACTGAAGCTTTCTTT. It translates to CASSVAENTEAFF.

The CDR3 loop reads CASTKDWAPQHF. The CDR3 nucleotides are TGTGCCAGCACGAAGGACTGGGCGCCCCAGCATTTT. The V and J genes are TRBV6-5 and TRBJ1-5; D not resolved. CDR1 and CDR2 from the germline V gene are MNHEY and SVGAGI. The CDR3 sequence is 12 residues long. V lost 7 bases and J 9 bases, leaving 13 bases between the germline ends.

This chain joins TRBV4-1 and TRBJ1-1; 10 nucleotides match TRBD1. Trimming took 0 bases from V and 4 from J; bases not matched to a gene: 2. The CDR3 runs 15 residues. Germline V gene lookup returns CDR1 MGHRA and CDR2 YSYEKL. The CDR3 bases are TGCGCCAGCAGCCAAGAAGGGACAGGGGTCACTGAAGCTTTCTTT. Its translation: CASSQEGTGVTEAFF.

The gene calls are TRBV29-1 and TRBJ1-1; D remains unclear. The germline CDR1 and CDR2 sequences are SQVTM and ANQGSEA. This CDR3 has 14 amino acids. V lost 4 bases, J lost 4 bases, and 16 bases lay in between. Written as DNA, the CDR3 is TGCAGCGTTGTTCATGGAACAGTTGGCACTGAAGCTTTCTTT. This translates into CSVVHGTVGTEAFF. The whole variable domain, filled in from reference TRBV29-1 and TRBJ1-1, reads SAVISQKPSRDICQRGTSLTIQCQVDSQVTMMFWYRQQPGQSLTLIATANQGSEATYESGFVIDKFPISRPNLTFSTLTVSNMSPEDSSIYLCSVVHGTVGTEAFFGQGTRLTVV.

This clone was found once. Here the CDR3 DNA reads TGTGCCTGGAGGATCGGGATGTCTAACACTGAAGCTTTCTTT. This sequence encodes CAWRIGMSNTEAFF. The chain is built from TRBV30 and TRBJ1-1; no firm D call. The CDR3 length is 14 residues. With 3 bases removed from V and 2 bases from J, the gap between germline ends came to 13 bases. Germline lookup yields CDR1 GTSNPN and CDR2 SVGIG (reference sequence).

The chain couples TRBV5-4 to TRBJ2-7; 12 bases line up with TRBD2. Trimming cost V 3 bases and J 3 bases; bases outside gene matches: 4. The germline CDR1 and CDR2 sequences are SGHNT and YYREEE (reference sequence). The length of the CDR3 is 15 residues. The CDR3 DNA reads TGTGCCAGCAGCTCTCCTAGCGGGAGGGTCTACGAGCAGTACTTC. This gives the protein CASSSPSGRVYEQYF. The entire variable domain, with the rest obtained from reference TRBV5-4 and TRBJ2-7, is as follows: ETGVTQSPTHLIKTRGQQVTLRCSSQSGHNTVSWYQQALGQGPQFIFQYYREEENGRGNFPPRFSGLQFPNYSSELNVNALELDDSALYLCASSSPSGRVYEQYFGPGTRLTVT.

The chain uses TRBV12-3 or TRBV12-4 and TRBJ2-7; possibly TRBD2 for D (5 bases). The CDR3 covers 11 residues. Deletions cut 9 bases from V and 6 bases from J, with 12 bases between. The DNA of the CDR3 is TGTGCCAGTTCGAGCGGTCTCGAGCAGTACTTC. Its translation is CASSSGLEQYF.

The V gene is TRBV7-9, the J gene TRBJ2-7; 9 bases agree with TRBD2. The CDR3 extends over 16 amino acids. Per the germline V gene, CDR1 is SEHNR and CDR2 is FQNEAQ (reference sequence). V shed 1 base and J 2 bases; nucleotides not matched to a gene: 6. The CDR3 DNA sequence: TGTGCCAGCAGCTTAGGCGTAGCGGGAGCCCCCTACGAGCAGTACTTC. Residues: CASSLGVAGAPYEQYF.

V usage is TRBV4-3 and J usage is TRBJ1-3; maybe TRBD1 (6 bases). Germline V CDR1 and CDR2: LGHNA, YSLEER. The V and J ends lost 2 bases and 0 bases respectively, with 11 bases between them. The CDR3 extends over 16 amino acids. This chain's CDR3 is CASSQSGQLSGNTIYF. CDR3 nucleotides: TGCGCCAGCAGCCAATCCGGACAGCTCTCTGGAAACACCATATATTTT.

This chain joins TRBV7-2 and TRBJ1-4; 7 positions match TRBD1. CDR3 length: 14 residues. CDR1 and CDR2 from the germline V gene are SGHTA and FQGNSA. J was trimmed by 8 bases and V by 4 bases; bases with no gene match: 7. DNA for the CDR3: TGTGCCAGCAGCTCACAGGGGTCTTCGGAAAAACTGTTTTTT. Amino acids: CASSSQGSSEKLFF.